The 30 T cell receptor beta chains reported below all come from one sample, sequenced in a study of OX40 agonist ivuxolimab in advanced cancers. Some clones are missing from TCRdb's copy, which holds only in-frame ones; the method was immunoSEQ multiplex PCR. The sample records under 25,000 clones, roughly 82% being singletons. The sequenced sample was CD4+ or CD8+ T cells sorted from blood, obtained in a trial of the OX40 agonist ivuxolimab. The receptor source for this set is an adult with an advanced solid tumor such as melanoma, head and neck, liver or kidney cancer.

CDR3 region: CASSRQGARYEQYF. For the CDR3, the DNA is TGTGCCAGCAGCCGACAGGGGGCGAGATACGAGCAGTACTTC. The chain uses TRBV7-9 and TRBJ2-7, with 10 bases identical to TRBD1. V was clipped by 5 bases and J by 4 bases; unmatched bases: 5. Per the germline V gene, CDR1 is SEHNR and CDR2 is FQNEAQ (reference sequence). The CDR3 contains 14 residues.

The CDR3 sequence is CASSDQGNGGLYEQYF. The CDR3 region has the DNA TGTGCCAGCAGCGACCAGGGCAACGGAGGGCTCTACGAGCAGTACTTC. This chain uses TRBV5-6 with TRBJ2-7; tentative D call: TRBD2 (6 bases). Per germline, CDR1 SGHDT and CDR2 YYEEEE. Trimming took 4 bases from V and 3 from J, leaving 20 bases between them. The CDR3 runs to 16 residues.

The V call is TRBV7-3, the J call TRBJ2-3; no clear D gene. Trimming took 11 bases from V and 3 from J, leaving 9 bases between them. Germline-derived CDR1 and CDR2 are SGHTA and FQGTGA. The CDR3 spans 11 residues. The CDR3 loop is CAREKTDTQYF. CDR3 coding DNA: TGTGCCCGCGAAAAAACAGATACGCAGTATTTT.

The V gene is TRBV7-9, the J gene TRBJ1-1; 11 positions match TRBD1. CDR1 and CDR2 from the germline V gene are SEHNR and FQNEAQ (reference sequence). V dropped 5 bases and J dropped 5; count of bases not matched to a gene: 10. CDR3 size: 16 residues. CDR3 nucleotides: TGTGCCAGCAGCAACGGACAGGGGGCCCTGGGGACTGAAGCTTTCTTT. It specifies CASSNGQGALGTEAFF.

J is TRBJ1-3 and V is TRBV9, with D possibly being TRBD1 (5 bases). This CDR3 is built from 15 residues. The V end lost 0 bases, the J end lost 0 bases, and 7 bases lay between the germline ends. The germline CDR1 and CDR2 sequences are SGDLS and YYNGEE. The CDR3 is CASSVGQSSGNTIYF. As DNA, the CDR3 is TGTGCCAGCAGCGTAGGACAGAGCTCTGGAAACACCATATATTTT.

V usage is TRBV7-9 and J usage is TRBJ2-1; no firm D call. The germline V gene has CDR1 SEHNR and CDR2 FQNEAQ (reference sequence). V was clipped by 6 bases and J by 3 bases, with 9 bases between them. This CDR3 contains 13 residues. Here the CDR3 reads CASRSGSYNEQFF. CDR3 sequence (DNA): TGTGCCAGCAGGTCGGGTAGCTACAATGAGCAGTTCTTC.

The chain carries TRBV6-5 and TRBJ2-2; D call uncertain. Germline loops: CDR1 MNHEY, CDR2 SVGAGI. The CDR3 contains 13 residues. The germline V and J ends were trimmed by 5 bases and 5 bases, with 9 bases remaining between them. The CDR3 spells CASSLSRTGELFF. CDR3 bases: TGTGCCAGCAGTCTGTCGCGGACCGGGGAGCTGTTTTTT.

The gene calls are TRBV2 and TRBJ2-1; 9 bases fit TRBD1. Germline lookup yields CDR1 SNHLY and CDR2 FYNNEI. The V and J ends lost 8 bases and 5 bases, in that order; junction bases with no gene match: 13. The CDR3 covers 16 residues. For the CDR3, the DNA is TGTGCCAGCTACCACCCATGGGACAGGGACAACAATGAGCAGTTCTTC. Translating gives CASYHPWDRDNNEQFF.

J is TRBJ2-7 and V is TRBV14; D may be TRBD2 (6 bases). In germline, CDR1 is SGHDN, CDR2 FVKESK. This CDR3 region has 15 residues. Trimming took off 4 bases at V and 0 bases at J, with 13 bases between the two ends. As DNA, the CDR3 is TGTGCCAGCAGCCCCGGACGGGGGAACTCCTACGAGCAGTACTTC. It translates to CASSPGRGNSYEQYF.

The V gene is TRBV5-5, the J gene TRBJ1-1; D not certain. Germline CDR1 is SGHKS and CDR2 is YYEKEE (reference sequence). V lost 2 bases, J lost 3 bases, and 11 bases lay in between. The CDR3 is 14 amino acids. CDR3 DNA sequence: TGTGCCAGCAGCTTTTGGATGTACGACACTGAAGCTTTCTTT. Translating gives CASSFWMYDTEAFF.

The CDR3 reads CASKPTGAMNTEAFF. In nucleotides, the CDR3 is TGTGCCAGTAAGCCGACAGGGGCGATGAACACTGAAGCTTTCTTT. V usage is TRBV19 and J usage is TRBJ1-1, with 8 nucleotides matching TRBD1. The CDR3 consists of 15 residues. Losses at the gene ends were 7 bases for V and 0 bases for J; bases not matched to a gene: 7. CDR1 and CDR2 from the germline V gene are LNHDA and SQIVND (reference sequence).

This rearrangement joins TRBV27 to TRBJ1-1; D is unresolved. V was trimmed by 7 bases and J by 3 bases, leaving 12 bases between them. Germline V gene lookup returns CDR1 MNHEY and CDR2 SMNVEV (reference sequence). This CDR3 spans 13 amino acids. Here the CDR3 DNA reads TGTGCCAGCACCAGCTTGGGTGACACTGAAGCTTTCTTT. Translation: CASTSLGDTEAFF.

The gene calls are TRBV27 and TRBJ2-5; no definite D call. The CDR3 is 14 amino acids. Germline V CDR1 and CDR2: MNHEY, SMNVEV (reference sequence). V lost 4 bases and J lost 2, with 11 bases in between. The CDR3 bases are TGTGCCAGCAGTTCTCTGACTGGTCAAGAGACCCAGTACTTC. Its translation is CASSSLTGQETQYF.

This clone was seen a few times. The CDR3 reads CATSRVSRDTQYF. In DNA form, the CDR3 reads TGTGCCACCAGCAGAGTGAGTAGAGATACGCAGTATTTT. The chain couples TRBV15 to TRBJ2-3; D call uncertain. V dropped 1 base and J dropped 5 bases, with 7 bases sitting between them. Germline CDR1 and CDR2: LNHNV and YYDKDF (reference sequence). The CDR3 runs to 13 residues.

This rearrangement joins TRBV7-8 to TRBJ2-5; no definite D call. In germline, CDR1 is SGHVS, CDR2 FQNEAQ. There are 13 residues in the CDR3. The V end was cut by 0 bases, the J end by 5 bases, with 7 bases between. DNA for the CDR3: TGTGCCAGCAGCTTAGCCAGGCCCGAGACCCAGTACTTC. Translation: CASSLARPETQYF.

This chain joins TRBV9 and TRBJ2-7; 8 bases are a match to TRBD1. Germline V CDR1 and CDR2: SGDLS, YYNGEE. Trimming at V came to 0 bases and at J to 3 bases, leaving 5 bases not matched to a gene. The CDR3 has 15 amino acids. DNA for the CDR3: TGTGCCAGCAGCGTAGCCGCAGGGGGCTTCTACGAGCAGTACTTC. Amino acid sequence: CASSVAAGGFYEQYF.

The chain couples TRBV4-1 to TRBJ2-7; TRBD2 matches 7 bases. V was pared by 0 bases and J by 4 bases, with 6 bases of the junction left unmatched. The CDR3 loop spans 15 amino acids. Germline V gene data show CDR1 as MGHRA and CDR2 as YSYEKL. The CDR3 reads CASSQESGAPYEQYF. CDR3 bases: TGCGCCAGCAGCCAAGAAAGCGGGGCGCCATACGAGCAGTACTTC.

The V and J genes are TRBV9 and TRBJ1-6; 7 bases agree with TRBD1. Germline trimming cut 4 bases from V and 12 bases from J; bases unmatched to any gene: 10. Germline V gene sequence: CDR1 SGDLS, CDR2 YYNGEE. This CDR3 comprises 14 residues. As DNA, the CDR3 is TGTGCCAGCAGCCCTGGGACAGATGCGAGACCCCTCCACTTT. The encoded protein is CASSPGTDARPLHF.

The rearrangement uses TRBV27 and TRBJ2-1, with 8 bases that match TRBD1. Per the germline V gene, CDR1 is MNHEY and CDR2 is SMNVEV (reference sequence). The CDR3 is made up of 15 amino acids. V trimming: 5 bases; J trimming: 6 bases; junction bases outside the gene matches: 9. The CDR3 DNA is TGTGCCAGCAGTACCCCCATGACAGGGGCCAATGAGCAGTTCTTC. It is translated as CASSTPMTGANEQFF.

This chain joins TRBV7-2 and TRBJ2-1, with 11 bases identical to TRBD2. The CDR3 spans 17 residues. With V trimmed by 1 base and J by 6 bases, 8 bases remained unmatched. The germline CDR1 and CDR2 sequences are SGHTA and FQGNSA. The CDR3 bases are TGTGCCAGCAGCTTAGGGTTAGCGGGAGGGCCGGCCAATGAGCAGTTCTTC. This translates into CASSLGLAGGPANEQFF.

This chain uses TRBV7-9 with TRBJ2-1; 12 nucleotides agree with TRBD2. CDR3 length equals 16 residues. V lost 6 bases, J lost 7 bases, and 10 bases stayed unmatched. Per the germline V gene, CDR1 is SEHNR and CDR2 is FQNEAQ (reference sequence). This chain's CDR3 is CASRAEPSGRGNEQFF. DNA for the CDR3: TGTGCCAGCAGAGCTGAACCTAGCGGGAGGGGAAATGAGCAGTTCTTC.

The rearrangement joins TRBV7-3 to TRBJ2-7, with D possibly called TRBD1 or TRBD2 (5 bases each). V dropped 5 bases and J dropped 4 bases, with 15 bases sitting between them. The CDR3 contains 14 residues. Germline values: CDR1 SGHTA, CDR2 FQGTGA. The CDR3 spells CASSVSGSLYEQYF. The DNA of the CDR3 is TGTGCCAGCAGCGTATCAGGGAGCCTTTACGAGCAGTACTTC.

The chain joins TRBV4-2 to TRBJ1-3; the D is unclear. Germline V gene data show CDR1 as LGHNA and CDR2 as YNFKEQ. CDR3 length: 16 residues. Trimming took off 1 base at V and 0 bases at J, with 10 bases between the two ends. The CDR3: CASSQGVAISGNTIYF. DNA for the CDR3: TGTGCCAGCAGCCAAGGTGTGGCCATCTCTGGAAACACCATATATTTT.

The rearrangement joins TRBV7-9 to TRBJ1-2, with D unresolved. V lost 5 bases to trimming and J lost 4 bases, with 14 bases between them. This CDR3 comprises 14 residues. Germline CDR1 is SEHNR and CDR2 is FQNEAQ (reference sequence). CDR3 loop: CASSPPSGGYGYTF. Here the CDR3 DNA reads TGTGCCAGCAGCCCCCCCTCGGGTGGCTATGGCTACACCTTC.

This clone was detected only a few times. CDR3 protein: CASSLKGQGPAGGLHEQFF. CDR3 sequence (DNA): TGTGCCAGCAGTTTAAAGGGACAGGGGCCAGCTGGAGGGCTCCATGAGCAGTTCTTC. The chain combines TRBV27 with TRBJ2-1; 10 bases are shared with TRBD1. Per germline, CDR1 MNHEY and CDR2 SMNVEV (reference sequence). The V segment lost 2 bases and the J segment 8 bases; nucleotides outside the gene matches: 18. This CDR3 has 19 amino acids.

This clone came up once. The chain carries TRBV6-1 and TRBJ2-7; 7 positions match TRBD2. CDR1 is MNHNS and CDR2 is SASEGT in the germline V gene. The length of the CDR3 is 14 residues. J gave up 2 bases and V 4 bases, and 5 bases lay outside the gene matches. The CDR3 DNA follows: TGTGCCAGCAGTGCCTCGGGAGGAACCTACGAGCAGTACTTC. Amino acid sequence: CASSASGGTYEQYF.

The chain joins TRBV5-1 to TRBJ2-5; 12 bases match TRBD2. The V and J ends lost 0 bases and 5 bases, in that order; junction bases with no gene match: 11. The CDR3 has 18 residues. Germline V gene data show CDR1 as SGHRS and CDR2 as YFSETQ. CDR3 sequence (DNA): TGCGCCAGCAGCTTGGGCGAATCTAGCGGGAGGGCCTGGGAGACCCAGTACTTC. It is translated as CASSLGESSGRAWETQYF. The whole variable domain, remainder taken from reference TRBV5-1 and TRBJ2-5, is KAGVTQTPRYLIKTRGQQVTLSCSPISGHRSVSWYQQTPGQGLQFLFEYFSETQRNKGNFPGRFSGRQFSNSRSEMNVSTLELGDSALYLCASSLGESSGRAWETQYFGPGTRLLVL.

The chain combines TRBV28 with TRBJ1-2; tentatively, D is TRBD1 (5 bases). From germline, CDR1 is MDHEN and CDR2 SYDVKM. Trimming pared 3 bases from V and 8 bases from J, leaving 10 bases between. The CDR3 has 12 residues. CDR3 DNA: TGTGCCAGCAGTTTCGGGGGAGAAGGCTACACCTTC. Amino acid sequence: CASSFGGEGYTF.

This clone was seen a few times. The chain is built from TRBV10-3 and TRBJ2-7, with 8 positions matching TRBD1. Germline V gene data show CDR1 as ENHRY and CDR2 as SYGVKD. Losses at the gene ends were 6 bases for V and 3 bases for J; bases not matched to a gene: 16. This CDR3 region has 17 residues. CDR3 DNA sequence: TGTGCCATCAGGCGGGACAGGCAACGAGGTTGGGGCTACGAGCAGTACTTC. Protein sequence: CAIRRDRQRGWGYEQYF.

The chain links TRBV7-8 to TRBJ2-3, with D unresolved. This CDR3 comprises 11 residues. Germline loops: CDR1 SGHVS, CDR2 FQNEAQ. V lost 8 bases and J 1 base, leaving 4 bases between the germline ends. CDR3 nucleotides: TGTGCCAGCTTTGGCACAGATACGCAGTATTTT. This codes for CASFGTDTQYF.